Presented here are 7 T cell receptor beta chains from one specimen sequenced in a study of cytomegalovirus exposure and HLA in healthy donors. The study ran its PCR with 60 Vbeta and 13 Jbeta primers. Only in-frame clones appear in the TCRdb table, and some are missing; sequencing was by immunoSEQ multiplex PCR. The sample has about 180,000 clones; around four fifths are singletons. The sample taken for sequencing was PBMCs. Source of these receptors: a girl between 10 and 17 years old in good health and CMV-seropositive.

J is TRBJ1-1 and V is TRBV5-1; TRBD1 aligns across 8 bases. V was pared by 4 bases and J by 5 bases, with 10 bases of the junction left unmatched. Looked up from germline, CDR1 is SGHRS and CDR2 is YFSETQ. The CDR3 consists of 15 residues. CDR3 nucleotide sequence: TGCGCCAGCAGCGAGCAGGGGGCTATGGGAACTGAAGCTTTCTTT. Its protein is CASSEQGAMGTEAFF.

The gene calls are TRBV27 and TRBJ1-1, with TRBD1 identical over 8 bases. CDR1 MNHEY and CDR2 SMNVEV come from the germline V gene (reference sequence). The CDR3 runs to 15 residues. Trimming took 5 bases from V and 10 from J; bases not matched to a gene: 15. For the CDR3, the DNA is TGTGCCAGCAGTATAACACCCCCAGGGGGCAGGCGAGCTTTCTTT. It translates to CASSITPPGGRRAFF.

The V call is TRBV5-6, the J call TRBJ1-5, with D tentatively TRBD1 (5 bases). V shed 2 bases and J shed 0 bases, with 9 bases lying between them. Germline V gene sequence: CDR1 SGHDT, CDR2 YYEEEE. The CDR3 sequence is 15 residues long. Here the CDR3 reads CASSFRGFSNQPQHF. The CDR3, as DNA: TGTGCCAGCAGCTTTAGGGGCTTTAGCAATCAGCCCCAGCATTTT.

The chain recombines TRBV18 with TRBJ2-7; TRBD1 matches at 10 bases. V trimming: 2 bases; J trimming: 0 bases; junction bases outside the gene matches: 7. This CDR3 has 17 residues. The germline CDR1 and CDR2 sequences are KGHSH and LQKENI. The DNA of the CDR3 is TGTGCCAGCTCACCAACCCACGGACAGGGGGTCTCCTACGAGCAGTACTTC. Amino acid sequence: CASSPTHGQGVSYEQYF.

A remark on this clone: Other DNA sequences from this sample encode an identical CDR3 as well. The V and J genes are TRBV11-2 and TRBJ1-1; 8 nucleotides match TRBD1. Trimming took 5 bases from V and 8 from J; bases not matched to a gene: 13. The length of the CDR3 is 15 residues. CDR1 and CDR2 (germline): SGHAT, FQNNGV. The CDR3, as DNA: TGTGCCAGCAGCCAACAAGAAACCAGGACAGGGGAAGCTTTCTTT. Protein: CASSQQETRTGEAFF.

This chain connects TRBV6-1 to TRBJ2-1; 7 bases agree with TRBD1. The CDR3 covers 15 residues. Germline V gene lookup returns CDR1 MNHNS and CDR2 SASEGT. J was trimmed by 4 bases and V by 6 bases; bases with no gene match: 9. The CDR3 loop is CASRAGGTGYNEQFF. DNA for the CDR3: TGTGCCAGCAGGGCAGGGGGAACCGGATACAATGAGCAGTTCTTC.

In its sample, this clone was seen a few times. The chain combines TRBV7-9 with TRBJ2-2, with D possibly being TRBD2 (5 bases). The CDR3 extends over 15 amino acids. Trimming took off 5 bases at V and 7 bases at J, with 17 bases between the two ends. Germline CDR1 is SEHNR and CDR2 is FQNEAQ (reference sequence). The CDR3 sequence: CASSLLGPRGGELFF. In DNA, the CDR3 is TGTGCCAGCAGCCTGTTAGGGCCACGGGGCGGGGAGCTGTTTTTT.